These 5 T cell receptor beta chains were sequenced from one sample in a study of monozygotic twins with inflammatory bowel disease. No DNA is given; TCRdb re-called the 5' RACE reads and lists each CDR3 protein once. The table for this sample gives under 150,000 distinct CDR3 sequences. The sample consisted of blood. These receptors all stem from a human donor with ulcerative colitis or Crohn's disease, or a healthy co-twin of an affected twin (not recorded which).

The chain combines TRBV6-5 with TRBJ2-7; TCRdb proposes TRBD1, but this gene call is untestable without DNA. CDR1 and CDR2 (germline): MNHEY, SVGAGI. The CDR3 consists of 13 residues. CDR3 residues: CASSPTGGYEQYF.

This chain links TRBV7-8 with TRBJ2-1; as DNA is missing, the TRBD1 call by TCRdb cannot be tested. The CDR3 is 13 residues long. Germline CDR1 and CDR2: SGHVS and FQNEAQ. The CDR3 region is CASTEGRYNEQFF.

This sequence joins TRBV28 and TRBJ1-2; the TCRdb call, TRBD1, lacks DNA for checking. Looked up from germline, CDR1 is MDHEN and CDR2 is SYDVKM. There are 15 residues in the CDR3. The CDR3 here is CASATRGRTNYGYTF.

V gene TRBV20-1 combines with J gene TRBJ2-7. Germline V gene sequence: CDR1 DFQATT, CDR2 SNEGSKA (reference sequence). There are 12 residues in the CDR3. CDR3 in amino acids: CSARATAYEQYF.

The gene calls are TRBV24-1 and TRBJ2-3; TCRdb selects TRBD2, and the lack of DNA leaves this call unchecked. The CDR3 extends over 14 amino acids. Looked up from germline, CDR1 is KGHDR and CDR2 is SFDVKD. CDR3 amino acids: CATSSGTYTDTQYF.